The entry below gives a single T cell receptor beta chain sequence along with its context. Its matching antigen is unknown. The PCR used 60 Vbeta and 13 Jbeta primers. Sequenced by immunoSEQ multiplex PCR; TCRdb stores in-frame clones only, minus some. The sample lists about 67,000 clones, about four fifths occurring once. Each of the donors was a healthy bone marrow donor. The trim removed 5 bases at V and 7 bases at J, leaving 3 bases unmatched. Germline assignment: CDR1 GTSNPN and CDR2 SVGIG (reference sequence). The CDR3 covers 12 residues. The data are from a study of cytomegalovirus exposure and HLA in healthy donors. Study-wide points: Previously analyzed data showed that most TCR beta V segments were productive at a frequency of about 87% or about 30%.

The rearrangement links TRBV30 to TRBJ1-1; TRBD1 aligns across 11 bases. The TCR originated in a woman aged 30 to 39 in good health and CMV-seronegative. The sample taken for sequencing was PBMCs. The CDR3 protein is CAWGTGGIEAFF. DNA for the CDR3: TGTGCCTGGGGGACAGGGGGGATTGAAGCTTTCTTT.